At least ten counts were recorded for the clone carrying this T cell receptor (beta chain). As yet, its antigen is unknown. This sample is part of a study of T cell repertoires in cytomegalovirus infection. About the study: Matching HLA type and CMV infection were both indicated by public TCR beta signatures. The study's findings and limits: HLA-C-restricted CMV clonotypes gave the most frequent clonotype in two of eight donors.

A single record per CDR3 protein comes from TCRdb applying MiXCR to the reads. This table has about 250,000 distinct CDR3 sequences, about 15% appearing once. The trim removed 4 bases at V and 11 bases at J, leaving 7 bases unmatched. This CDR3 spans 14 amino acids. Germline V gene data show CDR1 as SEHNR and CDR2 as FQNEAQ (reference sequence). The V gene is TRBV7-9, the J gene TRBJ2-1, with 11 bases matching TRBD2. This receptor was taken from a human donor in good health (CMV status not recorded). Some clones in this sample may be carry-over from other donors' samples. Sequenced material: CD8+ T cells from PBMCs. CDR3 nucleotides: TGTGCCAGCAGCTCCCGACTAGCGGGGAGGCAGCAGTTCTTC. It yields the protein CASSSRLAGRQQFF.